The T cell receptor (beta chain) under discussion was sequenced for a study of technical replicates of blood from several donors. Only in-frame clones appear in the TCRdb table, and some are missing; sequencing was by immunoSEQ multiplex PCR. The repertoire consists of tens of thousands of clones, with more than 95% occurring once and the leading ten covering approximately 0.15%. The sequence derives from a human donor in good health. Sequencing input: T cells isolated from PBMCs.

The CDR3 nucleotides are TGTGCCACCGGGGGGGTCAGGGCCAACTATGGCTACACCTTC. Amino acid sequence: CATGGVRANYGYTF. The rearrangement links TRBV10-3 to TRBJ1-2; TRBD1 is a possible D gene (5 bases). CDR3 length equals 14 residues. Germline V gene data show CDR1 as ENHRY and CDR2 as SYGVKD. The ends were cut back, 10 bases at V and 2 bases at J, with 17 bases in the middle.